The 22 T cell receptor beta chains below come from one sample, sequenced in a study of T cell responses to AZD1222 COVID-19 vaccine. Clones were sequenced by immunoSEQ multiplex PCR, and TCRdb holds only the in-frame ones, with some missing. The sample holds 150,000 to 200,000 clones, 90% to 95% seen once. The sequencing used peripheral blood, collected 28 days after the second AZD1222 dose. The origin of the receptors is an adult who received the AZD1222 COVID-19 vaccine.

This clone was seen a single time. The chain couples TRBV5-6 to TRBJ2-3; 8 nucleotides match TRBD2. The CDR3 has 17 amino acids. CDR1 and CDR2 from the germline V gene are SGHDT and YYEEEE. V lost 2 bases and J lost 3; bases outside the gene matches: 11. The CDR3 protein is CASSFGGSGGRTDTQYF. The DNA for the CDR3 is TGTGCCAGCAGCTTCGGTGGGAGCGGGGGAAGGACAGATACGCAGTATTTT.

The J gene is TRBJ1-1, the V gene TRBV3-1 (or the pseudogene TRBV3-2); D uncertain. Deletions cut 4 bases from V and 2 bases from J, with 8 bases between. The CDR3 length is 13 residues. Germline values: CDR1 LGHDT, CDR2 YNNKEL (reference sequence). The CDR3 is CASSRVENTEAFF. The CDR3 bases are TGTGCCAGCAGCCGGGTAGAAAACACTGAAGCTTTCTTT.

This sequence joins TRBV2 and TRBJ2-7; either TRBD1 or TRBD2 may fit D (5 bases each). V was shortened by 7 bases and J by 2 bases, with 15 bases between the two germline ends. Germline CDR1 SNHLY, CDR2 FYNNEI. The CDR3 is 14 residues long. CDR3 sequence reads: CASTDRGTTYEQYF. CDR3 coding DNA: TGTGCCAGCACAGACCGGGGCACAACCTACGAGCAGTACTTC.

The CDR3 spells CASSQDVTTGEDYGYTF. CDR3 nucleotide sequence: TGTGCCAGCAGCCAAGATGTGACCACAGGGGAAGACTATGGCTACACCTTC. The chain links TRBV4-2 to TRBJ1-2; 7 bases fit TRBD1. V was pared by 0 bases and J by 3 bases, with 10 bases of the junction left unmatched. Germline CDR1 LGHNA, CDR2 YNFKEQ. The CDR3 length is 17 residues.

This sequence joins TRBV18 and TRBJ2-7; D unclear. Germline V gene sequence: CDR1 KGHSH, CDR2 LQKENI. This CDR3 is built from 16 residues. Trimming removed 3 bases at V and 0 bases at J, with 15 bases between. The CDR3 region has the DNA TGTGCCAGCTCACCGCCTAAGGGCACGAACTCCTACGAGCAGTACTTC. Translated, it gives CASSPPKGTNSYEQYF.

CDR3 in amino acids: CASSLRGTVGTDTQYF. The DNA for the CDR3 is TGTGCCAGCAGTCTTCGCGGGACAGTTGGGACAGATACGCAGTATTTT. This rearrangement joins TRBV6-6 to TRBJ2-3; D may be TRBD1 (7 bases). Germline lookup yields CDR1 MNHNY and CDR2 SVGAGI (reference sequence). Trimming removed 5 bases at V and 3 bases at J, with 18 bases between. CDR3 size: 16 residues.

This clone was counted a single time. The V and J genes are TRBV10-3 and TRBJ1-5; D remains unclear. Germline CDR1 and CDR2: ENHRY and SYGVKD. The V and J ends lost 3 bases and 0 bases respectively, with 6 bases between them. The length of the CDR3 is 14 residues. The CDR3 spells CAISDGYSNQPQHF. CDR3 in DNA: TGTGCCATCAGTGATGGTTATAGCAATCAGCCCCAGCATTTT.

The rearrangement joins TRBV3-1 (or the pseudogene TRBV3-2) to TRBJ2-5; 7 bases fit TRBD2. The trim removed 0 bases at V and 2 bases at J, leaving 6 bases unmatched. Germline CDR1 and CDR2: LGHDT and YNNKEL (reference sequence). CDR3 length: 16 residues. The CDR3 DNA follows: TGTGCCAGCAGCCAAGATTCGGCTAGCGGTCAAGAGACCCAGTACTTC. It yields the protein CASSQDSASGQETQYF.

DNA of the CDR3: TGTGCCAGCAGCCAAGTAGGGAGGCGTCCCTACGAGCAGTACTTC. It specifies CASSQVGRRPYEQYF. The chain is built from TRBV3-1 (or the pseudogene TRBV3-2) and TRBJ2-7; a possible D gene is TRBD2 (6 bases). Trimming pared 1 base from V and 2 bases from J, leaving 12 bases between. The germline CDR1 and CDR2 sequences are LGHDT and YNNKEL (reference sequence). The CDR3 extends over 15 amino acids.

The chain combines TRBV12-3 or TRBV12-4 with TRBJ1-1, with D unresolved. The ends were cut back, 9 bases at V and 1 base at J, with 12 bases in the middle. The CDR3 is 13 residues long. The CDR3 DNA reads TGTGCCAGTTGGCCCGGAAGGAACACTGAAGCTTTCTTT. Translating gives CASWPGRNTEAFF.

The chain employs TRBV10-2 and TRBJ2-7, with TRBD2 identical over 7 bases. Germline assignment: CDR1 WSHSY and CDR2 SAAADI. After removal of 0 bases from V and 0 bases from J, the junction contained 2 bases not matched to a gene. There are 15 residues in the CDR3. As DNA, the CDR3 is TGCGCCAGCAGTGAGTCTGGGGGGGGCTCCTACGAGCAGTACTTC. This gives the protein CASSESGGGSYEQYF.

The chain joins TRBV5-1 to TRBJ1-4, with TRBD1 matching over 10 bases. With V trimmed by 4 bases and J by 8 bases, 8 bases remained unmatched. Germline lookup yields CDR1 SGHRS and CDR2 YFSETQ. The CDR3 has 15 amino acids. CDR3 sequence reads: CASSLTGTGEEKLFF. In nucleotides, the CDR3 is TGCGCCAGCAGCCTGACCGGGACAGGGGAAGAAAAACTGTTTTTT.

V and J are TRBV5-6 and TRBJ2-1, with 13 bases matching TRBD2. CDR3 length equals 17 residues. Germline assignment: CDR1 SGHDT and CDR2 YYEEEE. V shed 2 bases and J 6 bases; nucleotides not matched to a gene: 8. The CDR3: CASSLTSGGGPGNEQFF. CDR3 nucleotides: TGTGCCAGCAGCTTAACTAGCGGGGGGGGTCCTGGCAATGAGCAGTTCTTC. The variable domain in full, completed from reference TRBV5-6 and TRBJ2-1, reads DAGVTQSPTHLIKTRGQQVTLRCSPKSGHDTVSWYQQALGQGPQFIFQYYEEEERQRGNFPDRFSGHQFPNYSSELNVNALLLGDSALYLCASSLTSGGGPGNEQFFGPGTRLTVL.

The chain couples TRBV10-3 to TRBJ2-2, with 11 bases lining up with TRBD2. J gave up 2 bases and V 6 bases, and 5 bases lay outside the gene matches. Germline CDR1 reads ENHRY; CDR2 reads SYGVKD. The CDR3 contains 16 residues. In DNA form, the CDR3 reads TGTGCCATCAGCCTAGCGGGGGGCTCTAACACCGGGGAGCTGTTTTTT. Protein sequence: CAISLAGGSNTGELFF.

The CDR3 protein is CASSQFGRGSSPLHF. CDR3 DNA: TGTGCCAGCAGCCAATTTGGACGGGGTAGTTCACCCCTCCACTTT. The rearrangement uses TRBV16 and TRBJ1-6; D call uncertain. The CDR3 contains 15 residues. V was cut by 1 base and J by 9 bases, with 13 bases left in between. Germline V gene sequence: CDR1 KGHSY, CDR2 FQNENV.

The chain joins TRBV7-2 to TRBJ1-1; D ambiguous. The CDR3 contains 14 residues. Trimming took off 1 base at V and 2 bases at J, with 8 bases between the two ends. Germline lookup yields CDR1 SGHTA and CDR2 FQGNSA. In DNA form, the CDR3 reads TGTGCCAGCAGCTTAGGGGTAATTAACACTGAAGCTTTCTTT. Residues: CASSLGVINTEAFF.

The rearrangement links TRBV19 to TRBJ2-3, with 9 bases identical to TRBD1. The CDR3 contains 15 residues. J gave up 6 bases and V 7 bases, and 11 bases lay outside the gene matches. Germline CDR1 and CDR2: LNHDA and SQIVND (reference sequence). CDR3 loop: CASTPQGADGDTQYF. The CDR3 DNA reads as TGTGCCAGTACCCCACAGGGGGCGGACGGCGATACGCAGTATTTT.

The chain carries TRBV7-2 and TRBJ2-7, with no clear D. Germline V gene lookup returns CDR1 SGHTA and CDR2 FQGNSA. Trimming took 1 base from V and 2 from J, leaving 12 bases between them. This CDR3 region has 15 residues. Here the CDR3 DNA reads TGTGCCAGCAGCTTAGTTTCTGCGGATACCTACGAGCAGTACTTC. Amino acid sequence: CASSLVSADTYEQYF.

This sequence joins TRBV28 and TRBJ1-3; D gene ambiguous. The CDR3 length is 14 residues. From germline, CDR1 is MDHEN and CDR2 SYDVKM. V was cut by 6 bases and J by 2 bases, with 11 bases left in between. CDR3 bases: TGTGCCAGCAGAAGACGGAGGACTGGAAACACCATATATTTT. Its protein product is CASRRRRTGNTIYF.

V gene TRBV12-3 or TRBV12-4 combines with J gene TRBJ1-1, with no clear D. V dropped 5 bases and J dropped 1 base, with 5 bases sitting between them. The CDR3 contains 12 residues. This CDR3 is CASSLSNTEAFF. CDR3 nucleotides: TGTGCCAGCAGTCTTTCGAACACTGAAGCTTTCTTT.

The chain carries TRBV6-5 and TRBJ1-4, with TRBD1 as a possible D gene (5 bases). CDR1 and CDR2 from the germline V gene are MNHEY and SVGAGI. V was cut by 0 bases and J by 7 bases, with 9 bases left in between. The CDR3 sequence is 14 residues long. CDR3 residues: CASSYSGGAEKLFF. CDR3 in DNA: TGTGCCAGCAGTTACTCGGGGGGTGCTGAAAAACTGTTTTTT.

The chain is built from TRBV12-3 or TRBV12-4 and TRBJ2-1; D is uncertain. CDR3 length: 11 amino acids. V lost 3 bases and J 8 bases, leaving 5 bases between the germline ends. The CDR3, as DNA: TGTGCCAGCAGTTTTAGCCATGAGCAGTTCTTC. Translated, it gives CASSFSHEQFF.